This T cell receptor (beta chain) originates from a study of shared clonotypes between healthy human individuals. About the study: Donors had three CD4 naive, three CD4 memory, two CD8 naive and one CD8 memory plate apiece.

This CDR3 has 14 residues. In germline, CDR1 is SNHLY, CDR2 FYNNEI. V lost 7 bases, J lost 6 bases, and 6 bases stayed unmatched. TCRdb's table, derived via immunoSEQ multiplex PCR, lists solely in-frame clones and lacks some. The table records some 1.5 million clones, nearly 99% of them present only once. The specimen was naive CD4+ T cells sorted from blood. As to subset: CD45RA+ positively selected. The V gene is TRBV2, the J gene TRBJ2-2; 9 nucleotides match TRBD1. This receptor was taken from a man aged 25 to 40 in good health. The CDR3 DNA reads TGTGCCAGCAATACGGGACAGGGCGCCGGGGAGCTGTTTTTT. Its protein is CASNTGQGAGELFF.